This T cell receptor (beta chain) was profiled in a study of human T cells and chemical hapten exposure. The table lists this clonotype with many counts. What it binds is unknown. Separate cDNA molecules received unique molecular identifiers, which the library attached to them. TCRdb independently ran MiXCR on the RACE reads; one entry per CDR3 protein. The table shows about 380,000 distinct CDR3 sequences, with around 5.5% occurring only once. The germline V gene has CDR1 SEHNR and CDR2 FQNEAQ (reference sequence). CDR3 length equals 13 residues. The V and J ends lost 5 bases and 6 bases respectively, with 14 bases between them. Findings of the study overall: It was expanded TCRs that formed significantly more large CDR3 similarity clusters than controls did.

As to time point: pre-sensitization, week 0. Regarding treatment: therapeutic diphenylcyclopropenone sensitization with weekly scalp DPC. Sequenced material: whole blood, taken in connection with sensitization to the hapten diphenylcyclopropenone (DPC). This TCR derives from a woman in her fifties or sixties with alopecia areata. Some clones in this sample may be carry-over from other donors' samples. The rearrangement joins TRBV7-9 to TRBJ2-7; TRBD2 is a possible D gene (6 bases). CDR3 sequence reads: CASSVTSWREQYF. CDR3 DNA: TGTGCCAGCAGCGTGACTAGTTGGCGCGAGCAGTACTTC.